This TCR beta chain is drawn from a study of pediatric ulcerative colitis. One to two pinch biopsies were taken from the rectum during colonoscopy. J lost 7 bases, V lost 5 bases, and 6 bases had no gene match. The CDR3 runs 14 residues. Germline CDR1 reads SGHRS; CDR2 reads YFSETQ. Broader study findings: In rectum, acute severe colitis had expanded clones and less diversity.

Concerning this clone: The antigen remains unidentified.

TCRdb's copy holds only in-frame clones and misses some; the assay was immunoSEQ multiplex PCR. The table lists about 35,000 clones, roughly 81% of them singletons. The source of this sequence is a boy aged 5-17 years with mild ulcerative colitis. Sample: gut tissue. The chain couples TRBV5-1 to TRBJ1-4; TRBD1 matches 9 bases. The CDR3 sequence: CASRPGTGTEKLFF. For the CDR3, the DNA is TGCGCCAGCAGGCCCGGGACAGGGACTGAAAAACTGTTTTTT.